The source of this TCR beta chain is a study of blood T cell repertoires in COVID-19. At the level of the study: Sources were T cells, B-cell-depleted T cells, or PBMCs; the material itself was cDNA or gDNA.

Clones were sequenced by immunoSEQ multiplex PCR, and TCRdb holds only the in-frame ones, with some missing. The data show more than 90,000 clones, more than 75% seen once. This sequence was found in a middle-aged man with acute or convalescent COVID-19. The source material was peripheral blood.

The CDR3 coding sequence is TGTGCCAGCAGCCTCAACAGTGGGCATCAGCCCCAGCATTTT. Its protein is CASSLNSGHQPQHF. V usage is TRBV3-1 (or the pseudogene TRBV3-2) and J usage is TRBJ1-5; D unclear. Germline loops: CDR1 LGHDT, CDR2 YNNKEL (reference sequence). The CDR3 runs 14 residues. Trimming took off 4 bases at V and 5 bases at J, with 12 bases between the two ends.